One sample yielded the 10 T cell receptor beta chains listed below, sequenced in a study of cytotoxic CD8 clonotypes in ibrutinib-treated CLL. The repertoire was sequenced with immunoSEQ multiplex PCR; TCRdb's copy has only in-frame clones and lacks some. The repertoire holds about 130,000 clones, with around 84% as singletons. The sequencing used PBMCs, collected after 24 months of ibrutinib treatment. The receptor source for this set is a human donor with chronic lymphocytic leukemia.

The rearrangement links TRBV5-1 to TRBJ2-7; 8 nucleotides line up with TRBD1. Germline lookup yields CDR1 SGHRS and CDR2 YFSETQ. The CDR3 loop spans 13 amino acids. V trimming: 5 bases; J trimming: 7 bases; junction bases outside the gene matches: 8. The CDR3 nucleotides read TGCGCCAGCAGTTACGGACAGGGAGGAGAGCAGTACTTC. It codes for CASSYGQGGEQYF.

The rearrangement links TRBV11-2 to TRBJ1-1; D is possibly TRBD1 (5 bases). This CDR3 has 14 amino acids. Trimming removed 2 bases from V and 2 bases from J, with 9 bases in between. CDR1 SGHAT and CDR2 FQNNGV come from the germline V gene. The DNA for the CDR3 is TGTGCCAGCAGCTTACAGGGAGTAAACACTGAAGCTTTCTTT. It codes for CASSLQGVNTEAFF.

J is TRBJ1-2 and V is TRBV5-6, with 9 bases identical to TRBD1. This CDR3 contains 16 residues. Per the germline V gene, CDR1 is SGHDT and CDR2 is YYEEEE. V was pared by 0 bases and J by 3 bases, with 6 bases of the junction left unmatched. In DNA form, the CDR3 reads TGTGCCAGCAGCTTGGTCCCCGGGACAGGGTACTATGGCTACACCTTC. This sequence encodes CASSLVPGTGYYGYTF.

The chain uses TRBV7-8 and TRBJ1-1; a weak D match, TRBD1 (5 bases). V was trimmed by 5 bases and J by 1 base, leaving 8 bases between them. Germline V gene lookup returns CDR1 SGHVS and CDR2 FQNEAQ. The CDR3 length is 13 residues. Here the CDR3 DNA reads TGTGCCAGCAGCATCGACAGGAACACTGAAGCTTTCTTT. It encodes CASSIDRNTEAFF.

The chain carries TRBV7-2 and TRBJ1-3, with TRBD1 matching 8 bases. Germline CDR1 is SGHTA and CDR2 is FQGNSA. The CDR3 spans 15 residues. The junction had 7 bases not matched to a gene; V was cut back by 8 bases and J by 1 base. CDR3 amino acids: CASRTQGGSGNTIYF. The CDR3 nucleotides read TGTGCCAGCCGAACACAGGGGGGGTCTGGAAACACCATATATTTT.

This sequence joins TRBV9 and TRBJ2-5; 7 bases align to TRBD1. This CDR3 contains 16 residues. J was trimmed by 0 bases and V by 3 bases; bases with no gene match: 8. CDR1 and CDR2 (germline): SGDLS, YYNGEE. The CDR3 here is CASSAPPGTDQETQYF. The CDR3 bases are TGTGCCAGCAGCGCTCCCCCCGGGACAGACCAAGAGACCCAGTACTTC.

The chain joins TRBV11-2 to TRBJ1-2; tentatively, D is TRBD1 (6 bases). The CDR3 covers 13 residues. Germline assignment: CDR1 SGHAT and CDR2 FQNNGV. V was pared by 0 bases and J by 7 bases, with 9 bases between. The DNA of the CDR3 is TGTGCCAGCAGCTTAGATCCACAGGGTGGCTACACCTTC. Encoded protein: CASSLDPQGGYTF.

The chain combines TRBV29-1 with TRBJ2-1, with 7 nucleotides matching TRBD2. V trimming: 4 bases; J trimming: 4 bases; junction bases outside the gene matches: 10. The CDR3 extends over 15 amino acids. Germline-derived CDR1 and CDR2 are SQVTM and ANQGSEA. Here the CDR3 DNA reads TGCAGCGTTGCTTTGGCGGGGGTAAGGTACAATGAGCAGTTCTTC. Translating gives CSVALAGVRYNEQFF.

This chain uses TRBV4-1 with TRBJ1-4, with D possibly matching TRBD1 (5 bases). The germline gives CDR1 MGHRA, CDR2 YSYEKL. Between the trimmed V and J ends, which lost 0 bases and 7 bases, there was a span of 15 bases. The length of the CDR3 is 16 residues. The CDR3 region is CASSQDYPRRGEKLFF. The DNA for the CDR3 is TGCGCCAGCAGCCAAGACTACCCTAGGAGGGGTGAAAAACTGTTTTTT.

V is TRBV7-6 and J is TRBJ2-2; TRBD2 matches 15 bases. Germline V lookup: CDR1 SGHVS, CDR2 FNYEAQ. V lost 5 bases and J lost 6; bases outside the gene matches: 4. This CDR3 has 16 residues. Here the CDR3 reads CASSEGLAGGSGELFF. In nucleotides, the CDR3 is TGTGCCAGCAGCGAGGGACTAGCGGGGGGATCCGGGGAGCTGTTTTTT.